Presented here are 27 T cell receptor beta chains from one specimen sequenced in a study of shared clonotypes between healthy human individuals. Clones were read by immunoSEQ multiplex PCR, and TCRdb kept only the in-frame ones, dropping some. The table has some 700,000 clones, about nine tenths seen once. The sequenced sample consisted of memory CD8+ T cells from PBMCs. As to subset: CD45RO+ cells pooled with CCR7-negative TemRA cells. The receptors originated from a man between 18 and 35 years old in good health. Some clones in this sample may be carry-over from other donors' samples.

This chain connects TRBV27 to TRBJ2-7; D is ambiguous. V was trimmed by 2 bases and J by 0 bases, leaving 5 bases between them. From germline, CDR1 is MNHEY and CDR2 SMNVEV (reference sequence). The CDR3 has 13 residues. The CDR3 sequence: CASSLPNSYEQYF. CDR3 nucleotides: TGTGCCAGCAGTTTACCTAACTCCTACGAGCAGTACTTC.

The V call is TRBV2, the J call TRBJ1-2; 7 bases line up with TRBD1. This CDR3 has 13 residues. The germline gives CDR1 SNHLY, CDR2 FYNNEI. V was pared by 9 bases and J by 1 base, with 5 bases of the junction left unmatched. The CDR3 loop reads CASRTGLNYGYTF. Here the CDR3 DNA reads TGTGCCAGTAGGACAGGACTTAACTATGGCTACACCTTC.

The CDR3 sequence: CASSFSPGTSGHNEQFF. CDR3 bases: TGTGCCAGCAGCTTCAGTCCCGGGACTAGCGGGCACAATGAGCAGTTCTTC. The gene calls are TRBV7-6 and TRBJ2-1, with 12 nucleotides matching TRBD2. CDR3 size: 17 residues. J gave up 5 bases and V 3 bases, and 8 bases lay outside the gene matches. Germline CDR1 and CDR2: SGHVS and FNYEAQ.

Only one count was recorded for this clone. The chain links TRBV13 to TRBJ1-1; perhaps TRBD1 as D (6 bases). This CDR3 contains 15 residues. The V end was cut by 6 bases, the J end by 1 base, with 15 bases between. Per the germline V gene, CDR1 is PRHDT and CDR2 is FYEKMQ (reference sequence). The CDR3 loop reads CASRQAGGQNTEAFF. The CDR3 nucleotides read TGTGCCAGCAGGCAGGCGGGGGGGCAGAACACTGAAGCTTTCTTT.

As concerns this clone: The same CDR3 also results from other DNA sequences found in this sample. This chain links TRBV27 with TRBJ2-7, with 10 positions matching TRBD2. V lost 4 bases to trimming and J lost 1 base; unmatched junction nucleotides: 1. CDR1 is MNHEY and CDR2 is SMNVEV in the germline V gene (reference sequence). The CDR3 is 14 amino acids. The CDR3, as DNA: TGTGCCAGCAGTTGGACTAGCGGATCCTACGAGCAGTACTTC. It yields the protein CASSWTSGSYEQYF.

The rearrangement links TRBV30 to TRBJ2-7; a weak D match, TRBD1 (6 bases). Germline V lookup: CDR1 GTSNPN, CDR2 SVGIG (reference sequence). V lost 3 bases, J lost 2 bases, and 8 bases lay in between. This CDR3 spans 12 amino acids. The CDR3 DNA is TGTGCCTGGAGCGACAGGACCTACGAGCAGTACTTC. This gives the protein CAWSDRTYEQYF.

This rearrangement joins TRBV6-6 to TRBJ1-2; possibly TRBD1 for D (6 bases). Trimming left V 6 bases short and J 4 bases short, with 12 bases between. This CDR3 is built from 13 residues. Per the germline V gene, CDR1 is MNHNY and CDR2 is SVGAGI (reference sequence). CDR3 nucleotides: TGTGCCAGCAGGGTACAGGGTCTCTATGGCTACACCTTC. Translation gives CASRVQGLYGYTF.

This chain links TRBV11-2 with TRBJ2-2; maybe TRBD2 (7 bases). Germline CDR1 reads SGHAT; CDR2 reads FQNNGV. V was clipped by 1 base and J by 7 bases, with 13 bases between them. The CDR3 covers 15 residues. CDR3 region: CASSLARGGGGELFF. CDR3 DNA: TGTGCCAGCAGCTTAGCCCGCGGGGGCGGCGGGGAGCTGTTTTTT.

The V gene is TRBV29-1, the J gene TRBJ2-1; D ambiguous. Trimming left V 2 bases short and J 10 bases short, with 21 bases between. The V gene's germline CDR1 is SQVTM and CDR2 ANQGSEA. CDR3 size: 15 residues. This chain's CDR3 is CSVERRAGRISEQFF. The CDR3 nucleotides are TGCAGCGTTGAAAGACGGGCAGGCCGAATTTCGGAGCAGTTCTTC.

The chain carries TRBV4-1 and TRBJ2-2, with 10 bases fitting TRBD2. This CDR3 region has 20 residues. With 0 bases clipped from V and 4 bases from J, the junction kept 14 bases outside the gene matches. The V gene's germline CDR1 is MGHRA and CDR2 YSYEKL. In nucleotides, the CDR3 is TGCGCCAGCAGCCAAGATCCCGCTAGCGGGAGTATTATCCCCACCGGGGAGCTGTTTTTT. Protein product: CASSQDPASGSIIPTGELFF.

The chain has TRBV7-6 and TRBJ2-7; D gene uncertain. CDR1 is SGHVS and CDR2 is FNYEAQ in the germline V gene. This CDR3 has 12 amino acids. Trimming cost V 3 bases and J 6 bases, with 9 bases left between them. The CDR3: CASSFGATEQYF. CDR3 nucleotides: TGTGCCAGCAGCTTCGGAGCAACCGAGCAGTACTTC.

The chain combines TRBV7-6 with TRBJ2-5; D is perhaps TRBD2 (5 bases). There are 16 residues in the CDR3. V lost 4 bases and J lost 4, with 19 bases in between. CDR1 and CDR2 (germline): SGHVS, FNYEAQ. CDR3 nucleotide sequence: TGTGCCAGCAGCTCGACCGGGATCGGGATTAGAGAGACCCAGTACTTC. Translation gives CASSSTGIGIRETQYF. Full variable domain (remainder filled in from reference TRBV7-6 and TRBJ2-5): GAGVSQSPRYKVTKRGQDVALRCDPISGHVSLYWYRQALGQGPEFLTYFNYEAQQDKSGLPNDRFSAERPEGSISTLTIQRTEQRDSAMYRCASSSTGIGIRETQYFGPGTRLLVL.

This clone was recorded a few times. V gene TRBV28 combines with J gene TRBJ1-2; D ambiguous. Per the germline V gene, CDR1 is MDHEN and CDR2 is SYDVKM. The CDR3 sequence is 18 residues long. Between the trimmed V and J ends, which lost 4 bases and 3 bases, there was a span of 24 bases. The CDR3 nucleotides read TGTGCCAGCAGTTCGCCCTTCCCCGACACCTTTGGGGACTATGGCTACACCTTC. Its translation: CASSSPFPDTFGDYGYTF.

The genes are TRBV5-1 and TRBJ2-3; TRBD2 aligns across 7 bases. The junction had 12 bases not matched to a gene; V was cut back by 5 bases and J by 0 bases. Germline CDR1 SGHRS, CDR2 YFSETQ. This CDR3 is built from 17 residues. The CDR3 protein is CASRGLSSGLSTDTQYF. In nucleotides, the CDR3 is TGCGCCAGCAGAGGACTTTCTAGCGGCCTTAGCACAGATACGCAGTATTTT.

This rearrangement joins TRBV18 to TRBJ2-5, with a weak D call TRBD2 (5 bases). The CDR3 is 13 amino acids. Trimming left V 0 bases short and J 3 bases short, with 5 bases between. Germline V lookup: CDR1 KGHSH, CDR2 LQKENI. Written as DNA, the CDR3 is TGTGCCAGCTCACCACCGGAGGAAGAGACCCAGTACTTC. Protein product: CASSPPEEETQYF.

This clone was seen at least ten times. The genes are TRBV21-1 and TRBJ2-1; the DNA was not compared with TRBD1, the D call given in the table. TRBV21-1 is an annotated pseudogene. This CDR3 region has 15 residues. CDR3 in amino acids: CASSGRTASYNEQFF. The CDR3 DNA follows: TGTGCCAGCAGCGGGCGGACAGCGTCCTACAATGAGCAGTTCTTC.

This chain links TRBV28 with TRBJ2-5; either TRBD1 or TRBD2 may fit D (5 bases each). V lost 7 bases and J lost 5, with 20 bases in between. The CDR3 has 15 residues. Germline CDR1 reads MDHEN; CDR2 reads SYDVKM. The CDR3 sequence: CASTIQRTEGETQYF. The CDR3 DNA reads TGTGCCAGCACAATCCAACGGACCGAGGGGGAGACCCAGTACTTC.

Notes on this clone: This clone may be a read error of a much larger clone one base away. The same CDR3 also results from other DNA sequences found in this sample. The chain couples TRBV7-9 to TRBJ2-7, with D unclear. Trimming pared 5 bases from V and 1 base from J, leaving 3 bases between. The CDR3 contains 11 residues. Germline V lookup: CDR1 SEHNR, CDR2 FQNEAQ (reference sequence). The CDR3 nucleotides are TGTGCCAGCAGCCCTTCCTACGAGCAGTACTTC. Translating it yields CASSPSYEQYF.

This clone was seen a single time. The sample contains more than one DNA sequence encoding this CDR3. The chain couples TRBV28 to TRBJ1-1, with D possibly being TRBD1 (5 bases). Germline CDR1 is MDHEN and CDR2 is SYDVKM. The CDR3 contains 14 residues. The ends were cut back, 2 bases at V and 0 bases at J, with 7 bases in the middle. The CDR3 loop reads CASSLRQLNTEAFF. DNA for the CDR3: TGTGCCAGCAGTTTACGACAGTTGAACACTGAAGCTTTCTTT.

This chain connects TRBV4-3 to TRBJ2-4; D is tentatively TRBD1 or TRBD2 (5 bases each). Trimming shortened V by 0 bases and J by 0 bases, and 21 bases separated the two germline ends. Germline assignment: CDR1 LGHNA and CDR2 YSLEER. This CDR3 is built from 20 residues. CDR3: CASSQEVLIPGTLAKNIQYF. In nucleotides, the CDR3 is TGCGCCAGCAGCCAAGAAGTCCTTATCCCCGGGACCCTAGCCAAAAACATTCAGTACTTC.

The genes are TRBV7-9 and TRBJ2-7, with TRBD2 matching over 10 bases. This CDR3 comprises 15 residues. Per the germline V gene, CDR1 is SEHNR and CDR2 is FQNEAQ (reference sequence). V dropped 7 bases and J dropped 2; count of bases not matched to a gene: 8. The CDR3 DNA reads TGTGCCAGCACCCACGGACTAGCGGAGACCTACGAGCAGTACTTC. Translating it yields CASTHGLAETYEQYF.

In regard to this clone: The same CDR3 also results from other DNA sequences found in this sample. CDR3 amino acids: CASSLTGNYGYTF. The DNA for the CDR3 is TGTGCCAGCAGTTTGACAGGGAACTATGGCTACACCTTC. V and J are TRBV28 and TRBJ1-2, with 7 bases aligning to TRBD1. The CDR3 extends over 13 amino acids. Germline V lookup: CDR1 MDHEN, CDR2 SYDVKM. The V and J ends lost 3 bases and 2 bases, in that order; junction bases with no gene match: 0.

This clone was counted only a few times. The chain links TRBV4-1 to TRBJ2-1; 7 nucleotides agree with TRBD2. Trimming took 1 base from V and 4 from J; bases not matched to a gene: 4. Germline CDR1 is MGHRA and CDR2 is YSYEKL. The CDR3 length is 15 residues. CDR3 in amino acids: CASSQAGGGYNEQFF. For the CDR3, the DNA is TGCGCCAGCAGCCAAGCGGGAGGCGGATACAATGAGCAGTTCTTC.

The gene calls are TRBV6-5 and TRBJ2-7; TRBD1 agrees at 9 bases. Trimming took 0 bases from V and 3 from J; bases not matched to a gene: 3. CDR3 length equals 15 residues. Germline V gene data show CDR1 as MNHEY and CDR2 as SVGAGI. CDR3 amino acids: CASSYSGQGFYEQYF. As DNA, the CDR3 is TGTGCCAGCAGTTACTCGGGACAGGGATTCTACGAGCAGTACTTC.

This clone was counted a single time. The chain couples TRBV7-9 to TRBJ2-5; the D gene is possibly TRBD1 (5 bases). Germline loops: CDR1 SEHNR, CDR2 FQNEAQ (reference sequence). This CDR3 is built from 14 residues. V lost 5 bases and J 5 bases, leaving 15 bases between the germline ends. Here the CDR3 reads CASSARQGPETQYF. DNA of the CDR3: TGTGCCAGCAGCGCCCGGCAGGGCCCGGAGACCCAGTACTTC.

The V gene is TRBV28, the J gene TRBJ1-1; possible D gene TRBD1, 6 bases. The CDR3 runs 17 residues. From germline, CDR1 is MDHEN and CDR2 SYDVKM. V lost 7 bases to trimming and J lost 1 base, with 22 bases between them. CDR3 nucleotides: TGTGCCAGCACTCTTCGACAGGACTACTTTCCGAACACTGAAGCTTTCTTT. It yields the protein CASTLRQDYFPNTEAFF.

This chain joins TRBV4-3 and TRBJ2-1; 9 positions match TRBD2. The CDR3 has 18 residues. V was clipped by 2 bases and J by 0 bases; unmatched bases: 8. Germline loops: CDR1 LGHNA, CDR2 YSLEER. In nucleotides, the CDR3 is TGCGCCAGCAGCCAAACAGCGATAGCGGGAGCCTCCTACAATGAGCAGTTCTTC. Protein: CASSQTAIAGASYNEQFF.